These 13 T cell receptor beta chains were sequenced from one sample in a study of T cell responses to AZD1222 COVID-19 vaccine. Measured with immunoSEQ multiplex PCR; TCRdb has only the in-frame clones, and not every one. The table includes around 88,000 clones, 86% detected once. This material consisted of peripheral blood, taken on day 0 of AZD1222 vaccination. Receptor source: an adult in good health.

The V call is TRBV10-3, the J call TRBJ2-7; 9 positions match TRBD1. Germline V gene sequence: CDR1 ENHRY, CDR2 SYGVKD. V dropped 11 bases and J dropped 2; count of bases not matched to a gene: 10. CDR3 length equals 14 residues. CDR3 nucleotides: TGTGCCTCACAGGCCGGGACAGGGACCTACGAGCAGTACTTC. Its translation is CASQAGTGTYEQYF.

On this clone itself: This CDR3 is also generated by other DNA sequences in the sample. The V gene is TRBV28, the J gene TRBJ2-1; D unclear. Trimming took 1 base from V and 4 from J, leaving 5 bases between them. This CDR3 spans 13 amino acids. Germline V gene lookup returns CDR1 MDHEN and CDR2 SYDVKM. The CDR3 region has the DNA TGTGCCAGCAGTTTATATTCGTACAATGAGCAGTTCTTC. Its protein is CASSLYSYNEQFF.

J is TRBJ2-6 and V is TRBV19; D is uncertain. This CDR3 is built from 16 residues. The V and J ends lost 7 bases and 2 bases respectively, with 15 bases between them. Germline CDR1 is LNHDA and CDR2 is SQIVND (reference sequence). CDR3 residues: CASTLLPTTGANVLTF. In DNA, the CDR3 is TGTGCCAGTACCCTACTTCCTACCACTGGGGCCAACGTCCTGACTTTC.

The chain uses TRBV28 and TRBJ2-2, with a weak D call TRBD1 (5 bases). The length of the CDR3 is 17 residues. Germline values: CDR1 MDHEN, CDR2 SYDVKM. V shed 4 bases and J shed 0 bases, with 15 bases lying between them. The CDR3 bases are TGTGCCAGCAGTTCCCTCCGACAGCCAGCGAACACCGGGGAGCTGTTTTTT. It codes for CASSSLRQPANTGELFF.

This clone has just one count. J is TRBJ1-4 and V is TRBV18; possibly TRBD1 for D (6 bases). Germline V lookup: CDR1 KGHSH, CDR2 LQKENI. The germline V and J ends were trimmed by 4 bases and 0 bases, with 12 bases remaining between them. This CDR3 region has 16 residues. The CDR3 sequence is CASSLIQGTTNEKLFF. CDR3 nucleotides: TGTGCCAGCTCACTAATACAGGGAACAACTAATGAAAAACTGTTTTTT.

The CDR3 coding sequence is TGCGCCAGCAGCTCACAGGGCGCAGGCACCGGGGAGCTGTTTTTT. Translation gives CASSSQGAGTGELFF. The chain employs TRBV5-1 and TRBJ2-2; weak D call: TRBD1 (6 bases). The CDR3 covers 15 residues. Germline CDR1 SGHRS, CDR2 YFSETQ. Trimming stripped 3 bases from V and 4 bases from J, with 13 bases between.

V usage is TRBV5-5 and J usage is TRBJ2-7; tentative D call: TRBD1 (6 bases). From germline, CDR1 is SGHKS and CDR2 YYEKEE (reference sequence). V was cut by 2 bases and J by 5 bases, with 11 bases left in between. The CDR3 sequence is 13 residues long. The CDR3 reads CASSFTGYDEQYF. CDR3 coding DNA: TGTGCCAGCAGCTTCACAGGGTATGACGAGCAGTACTTC.

The V and J genes are TRBV5-4 and TRBJ2-1; 8 bases agree with TRBD1. Germline V gene lookup returns CDR1 SGHNT and CDR2 YYREEE (reference sequence). CDR3 size: 16 residues. Trimming at V came to 4 bases and at J to 6 bases, leaving 12 bases not matched to a gene. The CDR3 region has the DNA TGTGCCAGCAGCGACCCCCGGGACAGGAGCCTCAATGAGCAGTTCTTC. This sequence encodes CASSDPRDRSLNEQFF.

V is TRBV5-1 and J is TRBJ2-1; D may be TRBD1 or TRBD2 (5 bases each). Germline CDR1 is SGHRS and CDR2 is YFSETQ. Trimming stripped 3 bases from V and 6 bases from J, with 13 bases between. The CDR3 loop spans 14 amino acids. The CDR3 sequence is CASSWGTGPNEQFF. The CDR3 DNA reads TGCGCCAGCAGCTGGGGGACGGGACCCAATGAGCAGTTCTTC.

The V and J genes are TRBV3-1 (or the pseudogene TRBV3-2) and TRBJ1-5; D gene ambiguous. The CDR3 extends over 12 amino acids. Trimming took 5 bases from V and 7 from J, leaving 9 bases between them. CDR1 and CDR2 (germline): LGHDT, YNNKEL (reference sequence). This CDR3 is CASSIQGQPQHF. CDR3 nucleotides: TGTGCCAGCAGCATTCAAGGGCAGCCCCAGCATTTT.

The gene calls are TRBV3-1 (or the pseudogene TRBV3-2) and TRBJ2-7; TRBD1 aligns across 11 bases. The germline V gene encodes CDR1 LGHDT and CDR2 YNNKEL (reference sequence). CDR3 length equals 17 residues. Germline trimming cut 0 bases from V and 1 base from J; bases unmatched to any gene: 5. The CDR3 region has the DNA TGTGCCAGCAGCCAAGATTGGGGGACAGGGGGGTCCTACGAGCAGTACTTC. Translation gives CASSQDWGTGGSYEQYF.

J is TRBJ1-5 and V is TRBV2, with D uncertain. With 4 bases removed from V and 0 bases from J, the gap between germline ends came to 22 bases. CDR3 length equals 19 residues. Germline CDR1 and CDR2: SNHLY and FYNNEI. CDR3 DNA sequence: TGTGCCAGCAGTGCCAGGACGGGAGGAGCAAAGGGTAGCAATCAGCCCCAGCATTTT. This gives the protein CASSARTGGAKGSNQPQHF.

The rearrangement links TRBV6-7 to TRBJ1-5, with TRBD1 as a possible D gene (5 bases). TRBV6-7 qualifies as an ORF whose function is uncertain. The V end lost 4 bases, the J end lost 0 bases, and 25 bases lay between the germline ends. This CDR3 contains 20 residues. The CDR3 nucleotides are TGTGCCAGCAGTTCCGTTAGACAGCCTCCTCCTTTCATTAGCAATCAGCCCCAGCATTTT. This gives the protein CASSSVRQPPPFISNQPQHF.